The 10 T cell receptor beta chains reported below all come from one sample, sequenced in a study of shared clonotypes between healthy human individuals. Data came from immunoSEQ multiplex PCR; TCRdb stores just in-frame clones and leaves some out. The data contain approximately 1,000,000 clones, about 80% of them singletons. Material for sequencing was memory CD4+ T cells from PBMCs. The subset was: CD45RA-negative fraction. These receptors were collected from a man younger than 35 in good health. Some clones in this sample may be carry-over from other donors' samples.

This chain connects TRBV7-2 to TRBJ2-7; TRBD2 aligns across 7 bases. V dropped 3 bases and J dropped 4; count of bases not matched to a gene: 9. Germline V gene data show CDR1 as SGHTA and CDR2 as FQGNSA. The CDR3 runs 15 residues. In nucleotides, the CDR3 is TGTGCCAGCAGCTTGCGGGTGGGAGGGCCTTACGAGCAGTACTTC. The encoded protein is CASSLRVGGPYEQYF.

The chain links TRBV25-1 to TRBJ1-2, with a possible D match to TRBD1 (6 bases). The CDR3 runs to 12 residues. Germline-derived CDR1 and CDR2 are MGHDK and SYGVNS. Trimming cost V 10 bases and J 4 bases, with 13 bases left between them. For the CDR3, the DNA is TGTGCCACCCAACAGGGAACCTATGGCTACACCTTC. Translated, it gives CATQQGTYGYTF.

The table lists this clone with a few counts. The V and J genes are TRBV10-2 and TRBJ1-5; D is ambiguous. Germline V CDR1 and CDR2: WSHSY, SAAADI. The CDR3 contains 13 residues. Deletions cut 2 bases from V and 2 bases from J, with 4 bases between. The CDR3 here is CASSEQGNQPQHF. CDR3 DNA sequence: TGCGCCAGCAGTGAGCAGGGCAATCAGCCCCAGCATTTT.

CDR3 protein: CASSTERAPYNEQFF. The CDR3 DNA reads TGTGCCAGCAGTACGGAGCGGGCACCCTACAATGAGCAGTTCTTC. This chain connects TRBV6-6 to TRBJ2-1, with a weak D call TRBD2 (6 bases). The germline V gene encodes CDR1 MNHNY and CDR2 SVGAGI (reference sequence). The ends were cut back, 5 bases at V and 2 bases at J, with 13 bases in the middle. The CDR3 length is 15 residues.

The chain carries TRBV18 and TRBJ2-1; D might be TRBD1 (6 bases). V shed 0 bases and J shed 0 bases, with 9 bases lying between them. The CDR3 is made up of 16 amino acids. CDR1 is KGHSH and CDR2 is LQKENI in the germline V gene. CDR3 coding DNA: TGTGCCAGCTCACCACCCGAGGGGGTCTCCTACAATGAGCAGTTCTTC. Translating it yields CASSPPEGVSYNEQFF.

The chain combines TRBV28 with TRBJ1-2; D might be TRBD1 (5 bases). Trimming left V 3 bases short and J 6 bases short, with 17 bases between. This CDR3 has 15 residues. CDR1 is MDHEN, CDR2 SYDVKM, per germline. As DNA, the CDR3 is TGTGCCAGCAGTTTTATTTCAGGGCAGGAAGATGGCTACACCTTC. This sequence encodes CASSFISGQEDGYTF.

As for this clone: A read error likely explains this, since a far larger clone differs by one base. Within the sample, other DNA sequences also encode this same CDR3. The chain joins TRBV2 to TRBJ2-2; 10 bases are a match to TRBD1. J was trimmed by 4 bases and V by 1 base; bases with no gene match: 0. CDR1 and CDR2 from the germline V gene are SNHLY and FYNNEI. The CDR3 runs to 15 residues. DNA of the CDR3: TGTGCCAGCAGTGAAGGGACAGGGGGCACCGGGGAGCTGTTTTTT. This encodes CASSEGTGGTGELFF.

V gene TRBV7-2 combines with J gene TRBJ1-1; a weak D match, TRBD1 (6 bases). With 3 bases removed from V and 10 bases from J, the gap between germline ends came to 15 bases. The CDR3 contains 13 residues. Germline values: CDR1 SGHTA, CDR2 FQGNSA. In DNA form, the CDR3 reads TGTGCCAGCAGCTTTCGGGACAACCGCGGAGCTTTCTTT. Protein: CASSFRDNRGAFF.

The genes are TRBV4-2 and TRBJ2-3; 7 nucleotides line up with TRBD2. The CDR3 consists of 17 residues. V lost 1 base, J lost 4 bases, and 11 bases stayed unmatched. Germline V lookup: CDR1 LGHNA, CDR2 YNFKEQ. The CDR3 DNA reads as TGTGCCAGCAGCCAAGGGGAAGCGGGATCTGGCGCAGATACGCAGTATTTT. Translating it yields CASSQGEAGSGADTQYF.

This clone was picked up one time. This chain links TRBV4-2 with TRBJ2-4; TRBD2 agrees at 14 bases. The germline V gene has CDR1 LGHNA and CDR2 YNFKEQ. V was clipped by 1 base and J by 2 bases; unmatched bases: 1. There are 17 residues in the CDR3. As DNA, the CDR3 is TGTGCCAGCAGCCAAGGGACTAGCGGGAGGACCAAAAACATTCAGTACTTC. It yields the protein CASSQGTSGRTKNIQYF.